This is a list of T cell receptor beta chains from one sample in a study of CD8 T cells in Susac syndrome. From the immunoSEQ multiplex PCR reads, TCRdb called clonotypes with MiXCR, one entry per CDR3 protein. The table has around 160,000 distinct CDR3 sequences, approximately 95% seen once; the top ten hold 0.08% to 0.095%. What was sequenced was CD4+ T cells from PBMCs. These receptor sequences come from a human donor with multiple sclerosis. Each CDR3 is given with its conserved first and last residue. Fields, in order: J gene, V gene, CDR3 length, CDR3 protein.

j_call: TRBJ1-2
v_call: TRBV10-3
cdr3_length: 13
cdr3_aa: CAISDREGNGYTF

j_call: TRBJ1-2
v_call: TRBV19
cdr3_length: 13
cdr3_aa: CASRLDRGYGYTF

j_call: TRBJ1-2
v_call: TRBV20-1
cdr3_length: 17
cdr3_aa: CSARDLLGVTSRDGYTF

j_call: TRBJ2-5
v_call: TRBV30
cdr3_length: 13
cdr3_aa: CAWSGTGEETQYF

j_call: TRBJ2-1
v_call: TRBV7-9
cdr3_length: 12
cdr3_aa: CASSQGLPEQFF

j_call: TRBJ2-5
v_call: TRBV5-1
cdr3_length: 14
cdr3_aa: CASNPTGIQETQYF

j_call: TRBJ1-5
v_call: TRBV20-1
cdr3_length: 16
cdr3_aa: CSARPMLGRENQPQHF

j_call: TRBJ2-3
v_call: TRBV29-1
cdr3_length: 14
cdr3_aa: CSVRRGGRTDTQYF

j_call: TRBJ1-5
v_call: TRBV28
cdr3_length: 13
cdr3_aa: CATQPGPGQPQHF

j_call: TRBJ2-7
v_call: TRBV27
cdr3_length: 15
cdr3_aa: CASSFSPGQPYEQYF

j_call: TRBJ1-1
v_call: TRBV3-1
cdr3_length: 15
cdr3_aa: CASSQEWAGGTEAFF

j_call: TRBJ1-1
v_call: TRBV20-1
cdr3_length: 14
cdr3_aa: CSAFRGRGRTEAFF

j_call: TRBJ2-5
v_call: TRBV12-3/TRBV12-4
cdr3_length: 14
cdr3_aa: CASSPTLGAETQYF

j_call: TRBJ1-1
v_call: TRBV30
cdr3_length: 13
cdr3_aa: CAWRVGQNTEAFF

j_call: TRBJ2-3
v_call: TRBV10-3
cdr3_length: 19
cdr3_aa: CAISNTGTSGRAAADTQYF

j_call: TRBJ2-7
v_call: TRBV27
cdr3_length: 15
cdr3_aa: CASSLFSSTTYEQYF

j_call: TRBJ1-1
v_call: TRBV29-1
cdr3_length: 14
cdr3_aa: CSVGDRLANTEAFF

j_call: TRBJ1-2
v_call: TRBV6-2/TRBV6-3
cdr3_length: 13
cdr3_aa: CASSTTGHYGYTF

j_call: TRBJ2-5
v_call: TRBV6-2/TRBV6-3
cdr3_length: 15
cdr3_aa: CASSDLDREIETQYF

j_call: TRBJ1-1
v_call: TRBV4-2
cdr3_length: 14
cdr3_aa: CASSPSPGNTEAFF

j_call: TRBJ1-5
v_call: TRBV20-1
cdr3_length: 13
cdr3_aa: CSARARGRQPQHF

j_call: TRBJ2-3
v_call: TRBV20-1
cdr3_length: 16
cdr3_aa: CSALGLAGGSGDTQYF

j_call: TRBJ2-1
v_call: TRBV6-2/TRBV6-3
cdr3_length: 16
cdr3_aa: CASSYMGLAGGQEQFF